This TCR beta chain was identified in a study of blood T cell repertoires in COVID-19. V was trimmed by 2 bases and J by 5 bases, leaving 16 bases between them. The CDR3 extends over 15 amino acids. In germline, CDR1 is GTSNPN, CDR2 SVGIG (reference sequence). Assay: immunoSEQ multiplex PCR; the TCRdb copy retains only in-frame clones and omits some. Among fewer than 500,000 clones listed, roughly 88% were seen once. The chain uses TRBV30 and TRBJ1-5, with D possibly being TRBD1 (5 bases). The sequence derives from a woman in her twenties or thirties with active or convalescent COVID-19. The specimen was peripheral blood. The CDR3 loop reads CAWSLGPGGDQPQHF. The CDR3 region has the DNA TGTGCCTGGAGTCTGGGGCCAGGCGGCGATCAGCCCCAGCATTTT.